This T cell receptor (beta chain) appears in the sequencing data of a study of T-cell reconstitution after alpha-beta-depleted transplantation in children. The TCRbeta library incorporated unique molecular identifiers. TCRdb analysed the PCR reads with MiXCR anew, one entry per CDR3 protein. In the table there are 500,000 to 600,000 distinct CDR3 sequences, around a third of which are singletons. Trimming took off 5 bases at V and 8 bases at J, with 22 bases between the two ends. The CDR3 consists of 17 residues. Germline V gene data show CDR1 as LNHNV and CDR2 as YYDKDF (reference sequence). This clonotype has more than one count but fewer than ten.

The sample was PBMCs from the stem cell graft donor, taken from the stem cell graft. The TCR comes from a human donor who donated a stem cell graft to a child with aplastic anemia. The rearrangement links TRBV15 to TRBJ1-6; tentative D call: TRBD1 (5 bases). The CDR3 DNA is TGTGCCACCAGCGCCCAAGTTGTGGGGGGGGGACATTCACCCCTCCACTTT. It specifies CATSAQVVGGGHSPLHF.